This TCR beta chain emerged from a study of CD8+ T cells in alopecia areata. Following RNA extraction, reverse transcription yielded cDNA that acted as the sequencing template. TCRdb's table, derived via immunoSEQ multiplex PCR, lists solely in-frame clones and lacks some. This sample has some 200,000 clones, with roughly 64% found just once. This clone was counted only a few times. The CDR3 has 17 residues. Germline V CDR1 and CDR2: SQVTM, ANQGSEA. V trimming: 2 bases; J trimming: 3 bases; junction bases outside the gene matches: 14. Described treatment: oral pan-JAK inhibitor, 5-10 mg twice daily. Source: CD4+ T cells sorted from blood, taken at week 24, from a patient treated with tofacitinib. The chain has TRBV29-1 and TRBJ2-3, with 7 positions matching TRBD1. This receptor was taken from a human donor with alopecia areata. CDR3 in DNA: TGCAGCGTTGAAACGGCCGAGGGGGCCGTTAATACAGATACGCAGTATTTT. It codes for CSVETAEGAVNTDTQYF.